This T cell receptor beta chain came from a study of T cell changes during pregnancy in multiple sclerosis. Only in-frame clones appear in the TCRdb table, and some are missing; sequencing was by immunoSEQ multiplex PCR. This table holds some 56,000 clones, about nine tenths found once. This sample comprised CD4+ T cells from peripheral blood mononuclear cells, obtained after pregnancy. The origin of this receptor is a female donor with multiple sclerosis, enrolled in a pregnancy study.

CDR3 region: CASSLLAGASYEQYF. The CDR3 coding sequence is TGTGCCAGCAGCTTACTAGCGGGGGCCTCCTACGAGCAGTACTTC. The rearrangement links TRBV7-2 to TRBJ2-7; TRBD2 aligns across 10 bases. CDR3 length: 15 residues. The V gene's germline CDR1 is SGHTA and CDR2 FQGNSA. V lost 2 bases and J lost 0; bases outside the gene matches: 1. Using reference TRBV7-2 and TRBJ2-7 for the parts outside the CDR3, the full variable domain is GAGVSQSPSNKVTEKGKDVELRCDPISGHTALYWYRQSLGQGLEFLIYFQGNSAPDKSGLPSDRFSAERTGGSVSTLTIQRTQQEDSAVYLCASSLLAGASYEQYFGPGTRLTVT.